This TCR beta chain was profiled in a study of T cell responses to AZD1222 COVID-19 vaccine (dated by TCRdb to the early 2020s). With regard to the full study: AZD1222 recipients given second doses at about 4 weeks or at about 12 weeks were pooled, since spike-specific TCR depth and breadth were not found to differ between the two schedules. Trial participants were enrolled by age into 18-55, 56-69 and 70-plus year subgroups, with approximately 150, 30 and 60 TCR-sequenced participants respectively. TCR sequencing covered some 250 trial participants: some 210 given two doses of AZD1222 and about 26 given two doses of MenACWY control vaccine. Overall study results and their limits: Participants were mostly white British, with more females than males. The authors suggested clonal diversity may have been underestimated. The 56-69-year group was small, and its depth increase did not reach significance, likely because of low power. Because no day 14 peak-response samples were available, repertoires were characterized only after the peak T cell response. The vaccine-associated CD4 TCRs covered the entire spike protein, and the dominant responses fell in regions 160-218 and 743-854. Conclusions about previously exposed vaccinees are limited, since just six or seven AZD1222 recipients were seropositive for SARS-CoV-2 at baseline. A significant rise in spike-specific TCR breadth and depth was observed after two AZD1222 doses relative to day 0 and relative to MenACWY recipients. Epitopes outside the regions mutated in the B.1.351 and B.1.1.7 variants were reportedly recognized by nearly half of the unique spike-specific TCRs.

The CDR3 regions of human TCRbeta chains were subjected to immunosequencing. Processing in the source paper ran as follows. Repertoire TCRs were checked for matches against a reference library of SARS-CoV-2-specific TCRs that had been generated using the MIRA antigen-specificity platform. Breadth was defined as the fraction of unique TCRs that were SARS-CoV-2-associated, and depth was defined as the fraction of total T cells that were SARS-CoV-2-associated. Using the MIRA data, every spike-specific TCR was mapped to the spike region that the TCR reacted to and assigned to either a CD4 or a CD8 class. Log10-transformed breadth and depth values were compared by one-way ANOVA with Sidak's multiple comparisons tests. The source is immuneACCESS, and TCRdb retained only in-frame sequences with V and J called. Part of the clones is not carried over; for the studies checked, unresolved V genes explain less than half of this, and the remainder is unexplained. D and trimming come from the DNA, and the V and J calls and clone size come from that table. The sample yields 150,000 to 170,000 clones; roughly nine tenths were counted once. Less than 3.5% of the sample is in the top ten clones.

What this sample's time point label stands for: baseline before first vaccination. Vaccinee samples came from UK trials COV001 and COV002, including a single-blind randomized controlled phase 2/3 trial of AZD1222 (ChAdOx1 nCoV-19) in healthy adults. Trial participant PBMC samples were collected at day 0 and day 28 after the second dose for TCRbeta chain sequencing. Comments on this clone: The antigen it binds to is not known. The input lacks base qualities; no much larger clone sits a single base away.

CDR1 is given as SGHKS and CDR2 as YYEKEE, both from the germline V gene (reference sequence). The CDR3 has 14 amino acids, counting the end cysteine and phenylalanine. Only the CDR3 DNA stays, 42 bases, in frame from base 1. At the junction V is shortened by 6 bases and J by 1 base; bases outside the gene matches: 6. The sequencing here drew on peripheral blood, taken on day 0 of AZD1222 vaccination. The sequence is built from TRBV5-5 and TRBJ1-1, with TRBD1 matching 7 junction bases. This receptor was identified in an adult in good health. The DNA reads TGTGCCAGCATAAACCGGGACAGGAACACTGAAGCTTTCTTT. Its protein reads: CASINRDRNTEAFF.